The subject of this entry is one T cell receptor (beta chain). The antigen it recognizes is unknown. Base qualities were left out, and no much larger clone turns up one base away. This entry is derived from a study of blood T cell repertoires in COVID-19 (dated by TCRdb to the early 2020s). Notes on the research overall: Collaborator samples came from the United States, Italy and Spain and covered acute and convalescent phases of COVID-19. The prospective study material was composed of cDNA or gDNA derived from T cells, B-cell-depleted T cells, or PBMCs. Deeply sampled blood TCRbeta repertoires from subjects exposed to, actively infected with, or recovered from COVID-19 were included in the dataset. A freely available public database, intended as a resource for researchers studying the immune response to SARS-CoV-2, is where the repertoires were released. Samples were obtained from the ongoing ImmuneRACE study (first 160 participants) and from about 1,300 subjects provided by 6 global collaborators. Nearly every sample came with metadata listing a de-identified subject ID, COVID-19 status, age in years and sex. Where available, HLA class I and class II types were obtained from metadata supplied by the sample provider rather than from assay-based typing. What the work shows at the level of the full study, not this receptor alone: The amount of clinical and demographic metadata varied by source and participant and was provided uncurated.

Participants in the prospective study were aged roughly 18 to 95 years, lived in about two dozen United States geographic areas, and enrolled through a virtual design. Cohort assignment in the prospective study relied on participant-reported clinical history from a screening survey and a study questionnaire. Recovered participants in ImmuneRACE Cohort 3 were defined as having two consecutive negative NP/OP PCR tests, clearance from a healthcare professional, or resolution of symptoms. In the prospective study, whole blood, serum and a nasopharyngeal or oropharyngeal swab were collected from each participant by mobile phlebotomists. Over an approximately 2-month period, participants in the prospective study had the option of providing additional blood draws and questionnaires. Before DNA extraction, blood samples from the prospective study were shipped at room temperature or frozen. The immunoSEQ Assay, a bias-controlled multiplex PCR, was used to amplify TCRbeta CDR3 regions from genomic DNA. The source study handled its data this way. The number of nucleated cells in each sample was estimated from the amplification of reference gene primers within the assay. To quantify the absolute abundance of each unique TCRbeta CDR3 rearrangement, sequence reads were collapsed and filtered. For each sample, productive Simpson clonality was calculated as the square root of Simpson's diversity index across productive rearrangements. The table comes from immuneACCESS by way of TCRdb, which keeps in-frame sequences with V and J called. Part of the clones is missing from these tables; in studies checked, under half for an unresolved V gene and the rest for unknown reasons. V and J calls and clone size are given by that table; D and trimming were obtained from the DNA. The sample table contains 380,000 or so clones; only one count was recorded for about 89% of them. Of the sample, 1% to 1.5% falls within the top ten clones.

The sequenced sample was PBMCs or T cells enriched from blood (not recorded which). The source of this sequence is a man aged 30 to 45 who had recovered from COVID-19.

Here the CDR3 is given as CASSSGGTEAFF. The sequence in DNA is TGTGCCAGCTCCTCGGGGGGGACTGAAGCTTTCTTT. This chain joins TRBV7-3 to TRBJ1-1; the D segment could be TRBD1, given 5 matching bases. The CDR1 and CDR2 encoded by the germline V gene are SGHTA and FQGTGA. The CDR3 sequence holds 12 residues, the cysteine and phenylalanine included. The only DNA kept is the CDR3, 36 bases in frame from the first base. The junction shows trimming of 8 bases on V and 5 bases on J, plus 12 bases between the germline ends.